These 20 T cell receptor beta chains originate from one sample sequenced in a study of shared clonotypes between healthy human individuals. The data were produced by immunoSEQ multiplex PCR, yet TCRdb's version contains in-frame clones alone and is incomplete. Found here are under 1 million clones, roughly 96% of them singletons; the top ten hold roughly 0.23%. Terminally differentiated effector memory CD45RA+ cells were left out of the naive CD8 fraction, which was CD45RO-negative and positively selected for CCR7. Source material: naive CD8+ T cells sorted from blood. Receptor source: a man aged 25-45 years in good health.

V is TRBV5-1 and J is TRBJ2-2, with TRBD2 as a possible D gene (6 bases). CDR1 and CDR2 (germline): SGHRS, YFSETQ. The CDR3 extends over 15 amino acids. V dropped 4 bases and J dropped 3 bases, with 13 bases sitting between them. The CDR3 DNA is TGCGCCAGCAGCAGTCCCGGGAGTCACACCGGGGAGCTGTTTTTT. Translated, it gives CASSSPGSHTGELFF. Full variable domain (missing parts from reference TRBV5-1 and TRBJ2-2): KAGVTQTPRYLIKTRGQQVTLSCSPISGHRSVSWYQQTPGQGLQFLFEYFSETQRNKGNFPGRFSGRQFSNSRSEMNVSTLELGDSALYLCASSSPGSHTGELFFGEGSRLTVL.

This sequence joins TRBV27 and TRBJ2-7, with D unresolved. V was pared by 8 bases and J by 2 bases, with 7 bases between. Germline V gene lookup returns CDR1 MNHEY and CDR2 SMNVEV (reference sequence). The CDR3 covers 11 residues. The CDR3 reads CASGETYEQYF. In DNA form, the CDR3 reads TGTGCCAGCGGTGAGACCTACGAGCAGTACTTC.

The chain recombines TRBV10-3 with TRBJ1-2; TRBD1 is a possible D gene (6 bases). CDR1 is ENHRY and CDR2 is SYGVKD in the germline V gene. V shed 3 bases and J shed 8 bases, with 16 bases lying between them. This CDR3 has 14 amino acids. DNA of the CDR3: TGTGCCATCAGTGAAAAGGACAGATCCGACGGCTACACCTTC. Its translation is CAISEKDRSDGYTF.

This clone has a handful of counts. This chain uses TRBV29-1 with TRBJ2-7, with D possibly being TRBD2 (5 bases). CDR1 and CDR2 from the germline V gene are SQVTM and ANQGSEA. Trimming took off 5 bases at V and 5 bases at J, with 22 bases between the two ends. The CDR3 is made up of 15 amino acids. In DNA, the CDR3 is TGCAGCGTTTGTCTCCAGTCCGGGGTAGAGGACGAGCAGTACTTC. It yields the protein CSVCLQSGVEDEQYF.

The rearrangement joins TRBV27 to TRBJ2-5; tentatively, D is TRBD1 (6 bases). The CDR3 consists of 17 residues. Per germline, CDR1 MNHEY and CDR2 SMNVEV (reference sequence). Trimming cost V 5 bases and J 5 bases, with 24 bases left between them. The DNA of the CDR3 is TGTGCCAGCAGTCCCGGGACAAGTCACCCTTCACGGGAGACCCAGTACTTC. Translation gives CASSPGTSHPSRETQYF.

CDR3 region: CASSPLGRDEQFF. Written as DNA, the CDR3 is TGTGCCAGCTCACCACTTGGGAGGGATGAGCAGTTCTTC. The chain carries TRBV18 and TRBJ2-1, with 7 bases aligning to TRBD2. CDR1 KGHSH and CDR2 LQKENI come from the germline V gene. Losses at the gene ends were 1 base for V and 8 bases for J; bases not matched to a gene: 2. The CDR3 loop spans 13 amino acids.

CDR3 in DNA: TGTGCCAGCAGCGTATCAGGGCGCCGACAGGATACGCAGTATTTT. Protein sequence: CASSVSGRRQDTQYF. The chain joins TRBV9 to TRBJ2-3; possible D gene TRBD1, 5 bases. The CDR3 length is 15 residues. V was shortened by 1 base and J by 6 bases, with 15 bases between the two germline ends. The V gene's germline CDR1 is SGDLS and CDR2 YYNGEE.

This sequence joins TRBV2 and TRBJ1-5; D gene unclear. Germline CDR1 SNHLY, CDR2 FYNNEI. This CDR3 contains 14 residues. The V and J ends lost 1 base and 0 bases respectively, with 4 bases between them. The CDR3 protein is CASSEVYSNQPQHF. The DNA of the CDR3 is TGTGCCAGCAGTGAAGTTTATAGCAATCAGCCCCAGCATTTT.

The V call is TRBV5-1, the J call TRBJ2-7, with a weak D call TRBD2 (6 bases). The CDR3 has 17 amino acids. V was clipped by 0 bases and J by 6 bases, with 22 bases between them. Germline V gene data show CDR1 as SGHRS and CDR2 as YFSETQ. The CDR3 nucleotides read TGCGCCAGCAGCTTGGTTGGTCCGCGATCGGAGGGGAGCGAGCAGTACTTC. Translating it yields CASSLVGPRSEGSEQYF.

The gene calls are TRBV9 and TRBJ2-7; 13 positions agree with TRBD2. The length of the CDR3 is 15 residues. The germline V gene encodes CDR1 SGDLS and CDR2 YYNGEE. V was clipped by 3 bases and J by 5 bases; unmatched bases: 5. DNA for the CDR3: TGTGCCAGCAGCGAAGGACTAGCGGGAGAAGACGAGCAGTACTTC. Its protein is CASSEGLAGEDEQYF.

About this clone itself: Other DNA sequences in this sample translate to the same CDR3. The rearrangement uses TRBV27 and TRBJ1-1; D ambiguous. The CDR3 spans 13 residues. In germline, CDR1 is MNHEY, CDR2 SMNVEV (reference sequence). The V end lost 1 base, the J end lost 3 bases, and 6 bases lay between the germline ends. CDR3: CASSLFGDTEAFF. The CDR3, as DNA: TGTGCCAGCAGTTTATTCGGGGACACTGAAGCTTTCTTT.

DNA of the CDR3: TGTGCCAGCAGCCACGACGAGTTAAAGACCCAGTACTTC. Protein sequence: CASSHDELKTQYF. The V and J genes are TRBV21-1 and TRBJ2-5. TRBV21-1 is annotated as a pseudogene. This CDR3 contains 13 residues.

The chain links TRBV7-6 to TRBJ2-1, with 12 bases lining up with TRBD2. The CDR3 extends over 15 amino acids. Germline V CDR1 and CDR2: SGHVS, FNYEAQ. V lost 3 bases, J lost 5 bases, and 2 bases stayed unmatched. In DNA form, the CDR3 reads TGTGCCAGCAGCTTTCTAGCGGGAGGGGACAATGAGCAGTTCTTC. Translated, it gives CASSFLAGGDNEQFF.

This clone has just one count. The chain joins TRBV7-6 to TRBJ1-1, with 8 bases fitting TRBD1. J gave up 1 base and V 0 bases, and 7 bases lay outside the gene matches. CDR3 size: 17 residues. CDR1 and CDR2 from the germline V gene are SGHVS and FNYEAQ. DNA of the CDR3: TGTGCCAGCAGCTTAGCCGCAGGGGGCGAGAGGAACACTGAAGCTTTCTTT. This encodes CASSLAAGGERNTEAFF.

This chain uses TRBV13 with TRBJ2-1, with D unresolved. Germline CDR1 reads PRHDT; CDR2 reads FYEKMQ (reference sequence). This CDR3 comprises 13 residues. Trimming removed 4 bases at V and 9 bases at J, with 13 bases between. CDR3 residues: CASSSTPPSEQFF. CDR3 in DNA: TGTGCCAGCAGCTCAACTCCACCTAGTGAGCAGTTCTTC. Together with reference TRBV13 and TRBJ2-1, the CDR3 gives the full variable domain: AAGVIQSPRHLIKEKRETATLKCYPIPRHDTVYWYQQGPGQDPQFLISFYEKMQSDKGSIPDRFSAQQFSDYHSELNMSSLELGDSALYFCASSSTPPSEQFFGPGTRLTVL.

Points on this clone: At the DNA level, this CDR3 is encoded by other sequences in the same sample as well. The chain uses TRBV7-9 and TRBJ2-7; 10 bases are a match to TRBD2. V was clipped by 4 bases and J by 4 bases; unmatched bases: 1. This CDR3 is built from 13 residues. Germline CDR1 and CDR2: SEHNR and FQNEAQ (reference sequence). As DNA, the CDR3 is TGTGCCAGCAGCTCTAGCGGGAGTTACGAGCAGTACTTC. Protein: CASSSSGSYEQYF.

The CDR3 here is CASSLPGEGHNEQFF. DNA for the CDR3: TGTGCCAGCAGCTTACCGGGAGAGGGTCACAATGAGCAGTTCTTC. This chain joins TRBV11-2 and TRBJ2-1, with a weak D call TRBD2 (6 bases). V dropped 2 bases and J dropped 5 bases, with 13 bases sitting between them. CDR1 and CDR2 (germline): SGHAT, FQNNGV. The CDR3 sequence is 15 residues long. Supplemented by reference TRBV11-2 and TRBJ2-1, the full variable domain reads EAGVAQSPRYKIIEKRQSVAFWCNPISGHATLYWYQQILGQGPKLLIQFQNNGVVDDSQLPKDRFSAERLKGVDSTLKIQPAKLEDSAVYLCASSLPGEGHNEQFFGPGTRLTVL.

This rearrangement joins TRBV27 to TRBJ2-7; no firm D call. The V end lost 2 bases, the J end lost 3 bases, and 8 bases lay between the germline ends. The CDR3 is 13 residues long. Germline values: CDR1 MNHEY, CDR2 SMNVEV (reference sequence). The CDR3 DNA is TGTGCCAGCAGTTTAACCCAGTACTACGAGCAGTACTTC. Protein sequence: CASSLTQYYEQYF.

This chain links TRBV19 with TRBJ2-2, with D uncertain. There are 12 residues in the CDR3. Germline V gene lookup returns CDR1 LNHDA and CDR2 SQIVND (reference sequence). V lost 10 bases and J lost 1, with 7 bases in between. The CDR3 region is CATEQNTGELFF. CDR3 bases: TGTGCCACCGAACAGAACACCGGGGAGCTGTTTTTT.

V and J are TRBV29-1 and TRBJ2-7; 8 bases match TRBD1. Germline assignment: CDR1 SQVTM and CDR2 ANQGSEA. The CDR3 is 15 residues long. The ends lost 0 bases at V and 5 bases at J; junction bases unmatched: 9. CDR3 coding DNA: TGCAGCGTTGAAGATGGAAGAGACAGGGGAGACGAGCAGTACTTC. Protein: CSVEDGRDRGDEQYF.